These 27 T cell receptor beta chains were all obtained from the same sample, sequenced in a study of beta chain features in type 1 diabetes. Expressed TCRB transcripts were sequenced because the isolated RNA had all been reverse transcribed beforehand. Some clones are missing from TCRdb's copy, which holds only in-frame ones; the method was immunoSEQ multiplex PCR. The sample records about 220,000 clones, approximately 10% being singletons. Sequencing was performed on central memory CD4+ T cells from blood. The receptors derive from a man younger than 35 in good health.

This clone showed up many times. The CDR3 sequence is CAWSRRWQETQYF. The CDR3 bases are TGTGCCTGGAGTAGGAGGTGGCAAGAGACCCAGTACTTC. This sequence joins TRBV30 and TRBJ2-5; TRBD2 is a possible D gene (5 bases). Germline loops: CDR1 GTSNPN, CDR2 SVGIG (reference sequence). V was trimmed by 2 bases and J by 2 bases, leaving 9 bases between them. The CDR3 is made up of 13 amino acids.

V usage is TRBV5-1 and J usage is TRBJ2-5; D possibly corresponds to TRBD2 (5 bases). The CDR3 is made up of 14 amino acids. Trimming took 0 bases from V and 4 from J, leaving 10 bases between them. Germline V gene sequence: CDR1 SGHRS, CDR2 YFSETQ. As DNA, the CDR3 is TGCGCCAGCAGCTTGGAGCGGAATCGAGAGACCCAGTACTTC. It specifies CASSLERNRETQYF. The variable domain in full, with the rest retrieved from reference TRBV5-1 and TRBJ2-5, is KAGVTQTPRYLIKTRGQQVTLSCSPISGHRSVSWYQQTPGQGLQFLFEYFSETQRNKGNFPGRFSGRQFSNSRSEMNVSTLELGDSALYLCASSLERNRETQYFGPGTRLLVL.

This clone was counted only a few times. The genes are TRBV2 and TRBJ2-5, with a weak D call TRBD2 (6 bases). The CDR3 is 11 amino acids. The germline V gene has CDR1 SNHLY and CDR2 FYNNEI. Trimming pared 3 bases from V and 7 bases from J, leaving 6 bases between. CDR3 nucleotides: TGTGCCAGCAGTGAGGGGGGGACCCAGTACTTC. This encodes CASSEGGTQYF.

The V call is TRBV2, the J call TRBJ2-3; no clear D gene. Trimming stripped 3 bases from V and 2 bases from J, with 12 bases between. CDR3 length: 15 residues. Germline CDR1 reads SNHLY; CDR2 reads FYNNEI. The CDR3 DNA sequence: TGTGCCAGCAGTGACGCCTTGCCGGCCACAGATACGCAGTATTTT. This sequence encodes CASSDALPATDTQYF.

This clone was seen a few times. The CDR3 loop is CASRAGGTDTQYF. CDR3 nucleotide sequence: TGTGCCAGCAGGGCAGGGGGCACAGATACGCAGTATTTT. The chain joins TRBV28 to TRBJ2-3; maybe TRBD1 (6 bases). Trimming cost V 6 bases and J 1 base, with 8 bases left between them. CDR1 MDHEN and CDR2 SYDVKM come from the germline V gene. This CDR3 has 13 residues.

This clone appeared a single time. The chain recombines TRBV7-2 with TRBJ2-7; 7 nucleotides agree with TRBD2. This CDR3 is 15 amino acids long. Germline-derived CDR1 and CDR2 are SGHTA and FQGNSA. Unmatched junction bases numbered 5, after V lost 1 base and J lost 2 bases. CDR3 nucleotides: TGTGCCAGCAGCTTAGTGGCTAGCGGAGCCTACGAGCAGTACTTC. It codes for CASSLVASGAYEQYF.

This chain's CDR3 is CASSPQMTGATDTQYF. CDR3 DNA sequence: TGTGCCAGCAGCCCCCAGATGACTGGGGCCACAGATACGCAGTATTTT. The rearrangement links TRBV4-2 to TRBJ2-3, with D perhaps matching TRBD1 (5 bases). Germline CDR1 and CDR2: LGHNA and YNFKEQ. Between the trimmed V and J ends, which lost 4 bases and 2 bases, there was a span of 16 bases. This CDR3 region has 16 residues.

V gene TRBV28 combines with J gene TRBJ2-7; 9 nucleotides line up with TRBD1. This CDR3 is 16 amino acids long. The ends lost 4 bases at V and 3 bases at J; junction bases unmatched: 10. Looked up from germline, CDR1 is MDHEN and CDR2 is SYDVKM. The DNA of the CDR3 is TGTGCCAGCAGTTCCCTTCCGGGACAGGGAGGCTACGAGCAGTACTTC. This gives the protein CASSSLPGQGGYEQYF. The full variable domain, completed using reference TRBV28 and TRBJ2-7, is DVKVTQSSRYLVKRTGEKVFLECVQDMDHENMFWYRQDPGLGLRLIYFSYDVKMKEKGDIPEGYSVSREKKERFSLILESASTNQTSMYLCASSSLPGQGGYEQYFGPGTRLTVT.

In DNA, the CDR3 is TGTGCCAGCTCACCCCCAGGACGCACAGATACGCAGTATTTT. Protein product: CASSPPGRTDTQYF. This chain uses TRBV18 with TRBJ2-3; D unresolved. Germline assignment: CDR1 KGHSH and CDR2 LQKENI. The CDR3 extends over 14 amino acids. With 3 bases removed from V and 1 base from J, the gap between germline ends came to 8 bases. Together with reference TRBV18 and TRBJ2-3, the CDR3 gives the full variable domain: NAGVMQNPRHLVRRRGQEARLRCSPMKGHSHVYWYRQLPEEGLKFMVYLQKENIIDESGMPKERFSAEFPKEGPSILRIQQVVRGDSAAYFCASSPPGRTDTQYFGPGTRLTVL.

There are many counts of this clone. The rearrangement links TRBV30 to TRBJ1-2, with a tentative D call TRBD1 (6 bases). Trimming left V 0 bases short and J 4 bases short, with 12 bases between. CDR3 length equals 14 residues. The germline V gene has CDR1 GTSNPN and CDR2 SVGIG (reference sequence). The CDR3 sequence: CAWSVDRRVYGYTF. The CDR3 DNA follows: TGTGCCTGGAGTGTAGACAGGAGGGTCTATGGCTACACCTTC.

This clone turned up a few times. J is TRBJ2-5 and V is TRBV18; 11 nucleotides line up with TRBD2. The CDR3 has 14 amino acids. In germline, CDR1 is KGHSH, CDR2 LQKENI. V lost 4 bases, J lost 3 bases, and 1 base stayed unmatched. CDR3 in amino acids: CASSRGLAEETQYF. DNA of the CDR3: TGTGCCAGCTCACGGGGACTAGCGGAAGAGACCCAGTACTTC.

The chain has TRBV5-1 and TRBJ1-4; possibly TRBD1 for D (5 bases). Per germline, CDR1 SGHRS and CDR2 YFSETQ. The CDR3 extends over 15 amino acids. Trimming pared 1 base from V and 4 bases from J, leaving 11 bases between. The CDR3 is CASSLNPGHNEKLFF. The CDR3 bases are TGCGCCAGCAGCTTGAACCCAGGGCATAATGAAAAACTGTTTTTT.

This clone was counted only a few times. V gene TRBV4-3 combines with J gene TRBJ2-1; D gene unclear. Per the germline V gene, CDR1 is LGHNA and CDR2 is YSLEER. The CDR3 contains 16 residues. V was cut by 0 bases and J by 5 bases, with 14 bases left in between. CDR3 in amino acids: CASSQDRQRADNEQFF. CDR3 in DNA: TGCGCCAGCAGCCAAGATCGACAACGGGCAGACAATGAGCAGTTCTTC.

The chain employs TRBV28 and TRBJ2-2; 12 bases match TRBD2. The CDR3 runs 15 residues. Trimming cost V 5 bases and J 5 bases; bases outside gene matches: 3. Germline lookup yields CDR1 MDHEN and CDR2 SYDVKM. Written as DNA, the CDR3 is TGTGCCAGCAGTCCGCTAGCGGGAGGGACCGGGGAGCTGTTTTTT. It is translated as CASSPLAGGTGELFF.

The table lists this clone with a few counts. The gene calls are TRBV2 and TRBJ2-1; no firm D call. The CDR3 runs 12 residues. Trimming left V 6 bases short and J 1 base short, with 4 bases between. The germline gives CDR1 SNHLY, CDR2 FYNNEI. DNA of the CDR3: TGTGCCAGCAGCGGTTCCTACAATGAGCAGTTCTTC. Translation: CASSGSYNEQFF.

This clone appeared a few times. The DNA for the CDR3 is TGTGCCGGAAAAGCGGGGACAGGATATGGCTACACCTTC. Protein: CAGKAGTGYGYTF. The chain is built from TRBV30 and TRBJ1-2, with 8 bases fitting TRBD1. CDR3 length: 13 residues. The germline V gene encodes CDR1 GTSNPN and CDR2 SVGIG (reference sequence). V trimming: 8 bases; J trimming: 5 bases; junction bases outside the gene matches: 10. Full variable domain (rest looked up from reference TRBV30 and TRBJ1-2): SQTIHQWPATLVQPVGSPLSLECTVEGTSNPNLYWYRQAAGRGLQLLFYSVGIGQISSEVPQNLSASRPQDRQFILSSKKLLLSDSGFYLCAGKAGTGYGYTFGSGTRLTVV.

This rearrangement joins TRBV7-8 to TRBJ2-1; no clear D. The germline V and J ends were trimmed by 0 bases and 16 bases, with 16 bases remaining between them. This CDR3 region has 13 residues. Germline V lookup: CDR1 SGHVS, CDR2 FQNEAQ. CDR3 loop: CASSLAVSMVGFF. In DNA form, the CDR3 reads TGTGCCAGCAGCTTAGCGGTCTCGATGGTGGGCTTCTTC.

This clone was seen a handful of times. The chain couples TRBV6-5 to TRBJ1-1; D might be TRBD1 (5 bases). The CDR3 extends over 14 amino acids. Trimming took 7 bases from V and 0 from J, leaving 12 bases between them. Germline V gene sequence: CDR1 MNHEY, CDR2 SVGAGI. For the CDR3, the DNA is TGTGCCAGCACCGCCGGGACGGTGAACACTGAAGCTTTCTTT. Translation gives CASTAGTVNTEAFF.

The CDR3 region is CASSEEGSGDTQYF. CDR3 coding DNA: TGTGCCAGCAGTGAAGAGGGTAGCGGAGATACGCAGTATTTT. V gene TRBV2 combines with J gene TRBJ2-3; tentatively, D is TRBD2 (6 bases). The V gene lost 1 base and the J gene lost 5 bases, with 10 bases spanning the gap. Germline V gene lookup returns CDR1 SNHLY and CDR2 FYNNEI. The CDR3 length is 14 residues.

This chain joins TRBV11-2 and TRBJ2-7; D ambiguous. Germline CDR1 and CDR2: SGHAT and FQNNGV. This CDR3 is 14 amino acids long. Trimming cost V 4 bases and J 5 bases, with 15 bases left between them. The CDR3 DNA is TGTGCCAGCAGCTCAAACTACGCCATGAACGAGCAGTACTTC. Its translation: CASSSNYAMNEQYF.

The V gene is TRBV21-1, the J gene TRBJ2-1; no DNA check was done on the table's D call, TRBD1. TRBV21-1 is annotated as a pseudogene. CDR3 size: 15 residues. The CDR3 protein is CASSTTFHRVNEQFF. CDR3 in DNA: TGTGCCAGCAGCACTACTTTTCACAGGGTCAATGAGCAGTTCTTC.

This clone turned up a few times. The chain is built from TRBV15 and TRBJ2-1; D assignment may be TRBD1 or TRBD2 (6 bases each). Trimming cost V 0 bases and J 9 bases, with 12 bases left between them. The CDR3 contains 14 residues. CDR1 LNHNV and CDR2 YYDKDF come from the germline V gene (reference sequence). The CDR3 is CATSRDPGAGEQFF. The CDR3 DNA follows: TGTGCCACCAGCAGAGATCCGGGGGCGGGTGAGCAGTTCTTC. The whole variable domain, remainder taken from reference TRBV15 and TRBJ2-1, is DAMVIQNPRYQVTQFGKPVTLSCSQTLNHNVMYWYQQKSSQAPKLLFHYYDKDFNNEADTPDNFQSRRPNTSFCFLDIRSPGLGDTAMYLCATSRDPGAGEQFFGPGTRLTVL.

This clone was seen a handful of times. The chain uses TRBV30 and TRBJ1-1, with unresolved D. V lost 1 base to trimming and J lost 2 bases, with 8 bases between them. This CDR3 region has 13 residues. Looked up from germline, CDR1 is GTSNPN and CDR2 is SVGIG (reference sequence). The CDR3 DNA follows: TGTGCCTGGAGTGATGCAGTTAACACTGAAGCTTTCTTT. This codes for CAWSDAVNTEAFF.

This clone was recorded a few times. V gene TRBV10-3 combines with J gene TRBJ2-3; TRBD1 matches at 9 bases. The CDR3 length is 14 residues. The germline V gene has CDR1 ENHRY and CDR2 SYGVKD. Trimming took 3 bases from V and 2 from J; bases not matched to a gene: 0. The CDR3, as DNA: TGTGCCATCAGTGAACAGGGGGCCACAGATACGCAGTATTTT. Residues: CAISEQGATDTQYF.

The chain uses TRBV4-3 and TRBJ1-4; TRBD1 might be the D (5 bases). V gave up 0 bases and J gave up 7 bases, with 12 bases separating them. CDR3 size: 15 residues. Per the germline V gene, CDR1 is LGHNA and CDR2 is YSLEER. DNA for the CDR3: TGCGCCAGCAGCCAAGAACCAGGGTGGGGTGAAAAACTGTTTTTT. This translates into CASSQEPGWGEKLFF.

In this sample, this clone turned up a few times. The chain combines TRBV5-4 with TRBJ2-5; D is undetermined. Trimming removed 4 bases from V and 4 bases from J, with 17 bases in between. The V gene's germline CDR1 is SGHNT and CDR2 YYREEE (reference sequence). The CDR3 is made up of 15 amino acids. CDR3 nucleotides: TGTGCCAGCAGCCGACCAGCCCAACCCGTAGAGACCCAGTACTTC. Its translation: CASSRPAQPVETQYF. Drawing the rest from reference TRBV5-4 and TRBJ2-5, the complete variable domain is ETGVTQSPTHLIKTRGQQVTLRCSSQSGHNTVSWYQQALGQGPQFIFQYYREEENGRGNFPPRFSGLQFPNYSSELNVNALELDDSALYLCASSRPAQPVETQYFGPGTRLLVL.

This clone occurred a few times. CDR3 nucleotides: TGTGCCATCTCCGTCCAAGGGGTGAACACTGAAGCTTTCTTT. Protein sequence: CAISVQGVNTEAFF. This chain connects TRBV10-3 to TRBJ1-1; a weak D match, TRBD1 (5 bases). The CDR3 consists of 14 residues. CDR1 ENHRY and CDR2 SYGVKD come from the germline V gene. Trimming took off 8 bases at V and 0 bases at J, with 13 bases between the two ends.